The source of this T cell receptor beta chain is a study of blood T cell repertoires in COVID-19. On the study more broadly: From T cells, B-cell-depleted T cells, or PBMCs came the material, which was cDNA or gDNA.

Original methodology: Amplification with reference gene primers provided the estimates of nucleated cell counts. Sequencing was performed with immunoSEQ multiplex PCR; in TCRdb, only in-frame clones are kept and a portion is missing. For V, J and clone size, that table is used; D and trimming come from the DNA. Here the sample spans 100,000 to 150,000 clones, approximately 89% being singletons. Sequenced: peripheral blood. The sequence was obtained from a man aged 45-65 years with acute or convalescent COVID-19.

CDR3 DNA sequence: TGTGCCAGCAGCTTACCACAGCCGCCCTACGAGCAGTACTTC. It encodes CASSLPQPPYEQYF. The chain uses TRBV7-9 and TRBJ2-7; the D is unclear. CDR3 length: 14 amino acids. V lost 2 bases to trimming and J lost 2 bases, with 10 bases between them. In germline, CDR1 is SEHNR, CDR2 FQNEAQ (reference sequence).